These 26 T cell receptor beta chains share one sample of origin, sequenced in a study of graft-versus-host responses after intestinal transplantation. Generated by immunoSEQ multiplex PCR, the TCRdb table keeps only in-frame clones and is missing some. The data show under 20,000 clones, approximately 95% seen once. The starting material was PBMCs, obtained 23 days after intestinal transplant. The receptors derive from a human patient who received an intestinal transplant, so some T cells may come from the graft donor.

The V and J genes are TRBV28 and TRBJ1-3; TRBD1 agrees at 7 bases. Germline loops: CDR1 MDHEN, CDR2 SYDVKM. The CDR3 loop spans 14 amino acids. After removal of 4 bases from V and 1 base from J, the junction contained 1 base not matched to a gene. DNA of the CDR3: TGTGCCAGCAGTTGGGACAGTTCTGGAAACACCATATATTTT. Its translation is CASSWDSSGNTIYF.

This chain uses TRBV9 with TRBJ2-1, with TRBD1 matching over 9 bases. V trimming: 3 bases; J trimming: 4 bases; junction bases outside the gene matches: 2. CDR1 is SGDLS and CDR2 is YYNGEE in the germline V gene. The CDR3 is 14 residues long. CDR3: CASSEQGAYNEQFF. The DNA of the CDR3 is TGTGCCAGCAGCGAACAGGGGGCATACAATGAGCAGTTCTTC. The full variable domain, completed using reference TRBV9 and TRBJ2-1, is DSGVTQTPKHLITATGQRVTLRCSPRSGDLSVYWYQQSLDQGLQFLIQYYNGEERAKGNILERFSAQQFPDLHSELNLSSLELGDSALYFCASSEQGAYNEQFFGPGTRLTVL.

This clone showed up just once. The chain uses TRBV19 and TRBJ2-5; TRBD2 is a possible D gene (5 bases). Germline values: CDR1 LNHDA, CDR2 SQIVND (reference sequence). Trimming stripped 4 bases from V and 7 bases from J, with 10 bases between. This CDR3 contains 12 residues. In DNA, the CDR3 is TGTGCCAGTAGTACGCCCGGAGGGACCCAGTACTTC. As protein: CASSTPGGTQYF.

As concerns this clone: The same CDR3 can be traced to other DNA sequences in this sample. V usage is TRBV2 and J usage is TRBJ2-3, with 9 bases identical to TRBD2. Germline V lookup: CDR1 SNHLY, CDR2 FYNNEI. The CDR3 is made up of 15 amino acids. Losses at the gene ends were 4 bases for V and 3 bases for J; bases not matched to a gene: 5. The CDR3 DNA is TGTGCCAGCAGTGCCGGGCTAGCGGGGACAGATACGCAGTATTTT. It translates to CASSAGLAGTDTQYF. Full variable domain (remainder filled in from reference TRBV2 and TRBJ2-3): EPEVTQTPSHQVTQMGQEVILRCVPISNHLYFYWYRQILGQKVEFLVSFYNNEISEKSEIFDDQFSVERPDGSNFTLKIRSTKLEDSAMYFCASSAGLAGTDTQYFGPGTRLTVL.

The chain is built from TRBV5-6 and TRBJ1-1; D possibly corresponds to TRBD1 (5 bases). This CDR3 is 15 amino acids long. The germline V gene encodes CDR1 SGHDT and CDR2 YYEEEE. V was trimmed by 4 bases and J by 0 bases, leaving 13 bases between them. CDR3 loop: CASSPGTSVNTEAFF. The CDR3 nucleotides read TGTGCCAGCAGCCCCGGGACGTCGGTGAACACTGAAGCTTTCTTT.

This rearrangement joins TRBV7-2 to TRBJ2-1; D remains ambiguous. Trimming stripped 0 bases from V and 3 bases from J, with 12 bases between. The length of the CDR3 is 16 residues. CDR1 SGHTA and CDR2 FQGNSA come from the germline V gene. In DNA, the CDR3 is TGTGCCAGCAGCTTAGCGTTATCCCGGTACTACAATGAGCAGTTCTTC. It encodes CASSLALSRYYNEQFF.

The rearrangement links TRBV6-1 to TRBJ1-1, with a weak D call TRBD1 (6 bases). V was shortened by 3 bases and J by 3 bases, with 8 bases between the two germline ends. The CDR3 covers 13 residues. The germline V gene has CDR1 MNHNS and CDR2 SASEGT. CDR3 DNA sequence: TGTGCCAGCAGTGACAGGGGTTACACTGAAGCTTTCTTT. It codes for CASSDRGYTEAFF.

In nucleotides, the CDR3 is TGTGCCAGCAGGAACACTGAAGCTTTCTTT. Translated: CASRNTEAFF. J is TRBJ1-1 and V is TRBV27; D unresolved. The germline V gene has CDR1 MNHEY and CDR2 SMNVEV (reference sequence). The CDR3 loop spans 10 amino acids. Trimming stripped 6 bases from V and 1 base from J, with 0 bases between.

The genes are TRBV9 and TRBJ1-1, with D maybe TRBD1 (6 bases). The ends were cut back, 0 bases at V and 6 bases at J, with 15 bases in the middle. The germline V gene has CDR1 SGDLS and CDR2 YYNGEE. This CDR3 has 15 amino acids. The CDR3 here is CASSVEPDRLPEAFF. As DNA, the CDR3 is TGTGCCAGCAGCGTAGAACCCGACAGGCTTCCTGAAGCTTTCTTT.

The chain is built from TRBV7-7 and TRBJ2-5; 12 bases align to TRBD2. From germline, CDR1 is SSHAT and CDR2 FNYEAQ (reference sequence). V lost 5 bases to trimming and J lost 4 bases; unmatched junction nucleotides: 11. This CDR3 has 17 residues. CDR3 amino acids: CASSLSSGRVGGETQYF. The CDR3 DNA is TGTGCCAGCAGCCTTTCTAGCGGGAGGGTAGGGGGAGAGACCCAGTACTTC.

The J gene is TRBJ2-3, the V gene TRBV5-1; D tentatively fits TRBD1 or TRBD2 (6 bases each). There are 15 residues in the CDR3. V lost 3 bases, J lost 2 bases, and 13 bases lay in between. Per the germline V gene, CDR1 is SGHRS and CDR2 is YFSETQ. The CDR3 DNA reads TGCGCCAGCAGCTACCGGTCGGGGGCCACAGATACGCAGTATTTT. Its translation: CASSYRSGATDTQYF.

The chain combines TRBV7-9 with TRBJ2-1; 10 bases agree with TRBD2. Germline trimming cut 4 bases from V and 8 bases from J; bases unmatched to any gene: 11. The V gene's germline CDR1 is SEHNR and CDR2 FQNEAQ (reference sequence). This CDR3 comprises 16 residues. The CDR3 DNA is TGTGCCAGCAGCTCCCCGGGGAGCGGGAGGGCAGATGAGCAGTTCTTC. Translated, it gives CASSSPGSGRADEQFF.

This chain joins TRBV4-1 and TRBJ1-1; D unresolved. The CDR3 has 13 amino acids. The V gene lost 1 base and the J gene lost 4 bases, with 7 bases spanning the gap. CDR1 is MGHRA and CDR2 is YSYEKL in the germline V gene. The CDR3 spells CASSQGSATEAFF. CDR3 sequence (DNA): TGCGCCAGCAGCCAAGGGTCAGCCACTGAAGCTTTCTTT.

The V gene is TRBV10-3, the J gene TRBJ2-1, with 11 bases that match TRBD2. Germline values: CDR1 ENHRY, CDR2 SYGVKD. V lost 3 bases, J lost 8 bases, and 9 bases stayed unmatched. The CDR3 runs 16 residues. CDR3 coding DNA: TGTGCCATCAGTGAATTCCTAGCGGGAGGTCTCGATGAGCAGTTCTTC. Amino acids: CAISEFLAGGLDEQFF.

The V gene is TRBV5-6, the J gene TRBJ2-2; D may be TRBD1 (6 bases). Germline V lookup: CDR1 SGHDT, CDR2 YYEEEE. This CDR3 comprises 16 residues. Trimming took 4 bases from V and 0 from J, leaving 13 bases between them. The CDR3 sequence: CASSPLGQTNTGELFF. CDR3 coding DNA: TGTGCCAGCAGCCCCCTCGGACAGACGAACACCGGGGAGCTGTTTTTT.

The chain joins TRBV19 to TRBJ1-1; a possible D gene is TRBD1 (6 bases). This CDR3 has 11 amino acids. The germline V and J ends were trimmed by 6 bases and 8 bases, with 10 bases remaining between them. Germline assignment: CDR1 LNHDA and CDR2 SQIVND (reference sequence). CDR3 protein: CASRTGLEAFF. The CDR3 nucleotides read TGTGCCAGTAGAACAGGGTTAGAAGCTTTCTTT.

This chain joins TRBV4-1 and TRBJ2-2; D is ambiguous. V was trimmed by 3 bases and J by 6 bases, leaving 11 bases between them. This CDR3 is 14 amino acids long. Germline CDR1 is MGHRA and CDR2 is YSYEKL. The CDR3 sequence is CASSQATPSGELFF. The CDR3 DNA sequence: TGCGCCAGCAGCCAGGCGACCCCGTCCGGGGAGCTGTTTTTT.

This chain links TRBV6-5 with TRBJ1-2; D is perhaps TRBD1 (6 bases). Trimming cost V 5 bases and J 4 bases, with 14 bases left between them. Germline-derived CDR1 and CDR2 are MNHEY and SVGAGI. The CDR3 extends over 14 amino acids. The CDR3 coding sequence is TGTGCCAGCAGTCAGACACAGGGTACCTATGGCTACACCTTC. Protein product: CASSQTQGTYGYTF.

The chain has TRBV5-6 and TRBJ2-1; 9 bases fit TRBD2. Per the germline V gene, CDR1 is SGHDT and CDR2 is YYEEEE. There are 18 residues in the CDR3. The trim removed 2 bases at V and 1 base at J, leaving 10 bases unmatched. The CDR3 nucleotides read TGTGCCAGCAGCTTACCGCCGGGGGCGGGAGGGTCCTACAATGAGCAGTTCTTC. This translates into CASSLPPGAGGSYNEQFF.

The chain uses TRBV5-4 and TRBJ2-1; perhaps TRBD2 as D (6 bases). Germline-derived CDR1 and CDR2 are SGHNT and YYREEE (reference sequence). Trimming left V 6 bases short and J 0 bases short, with 16 bases between. There are 16 residues in the CDR3. CDR3 sequence (DNA): TGTGCCAGCACCCTCGGGGACTTGAGCTCCTACAATGAGCAGTTCTTC. Its protein is CASTLGDLSSYNEQFF. Looking up the rest from reference TRBV5-4 and TRBJ2-1 gives the full variable domain: ETGVTQSPTHLIKTRGQQVTLRCSSQSGHNTVSWYQQALGQGPQFIFQYYREEENGRGNFPPRFSGLQFPNYSSELNVNALELDDSALYLCASTLGDLSSYNEQFFGPGTRLTVL.

The chain is built from TRBV6-1 and TRBJ1-2, with a weak D call TRBD1 (5 bases). This CDR3 contains 12 residues. Germline V gene sequence: CDR1 MNHNS, CDR2 SASEGT. V was trimmed by 2 bases and J by 7 bases, leaving 8 bases between them. CDR3 sequence (DNA): TGTGCCAGCAGTGAATGGGGCGTTGGCTACACCTTC. This translates into CASSEWGVGYTF.

In DNA, the CDR3 is TGTGCCAGCAGCTTGGGGGGGACTGGGTACGAGCAGTACTTC. This encodes CASSLGGTGYEQYF. This chain links TRBV5-7 with TRBJ2-7; D perhaps matches TRBD2 (6 bases). TRBV5-7 is sorted into the ORF group, with uncertain function. This CDR3 is 14 amino acids long. V was cut by 0 bases and J by 4 bases, with 11 bases left in between.

The chain couples TRBV29-1 to TRBJ2-7; D not resolved. V was cut by 3 bases and J by 6 bases, with 12 bases left in between. Germline-derived CDR1 and CDR2 are SQVTM and ANQGSEA. The CDR3 runs to 12 residues. The CDR3 region has the DNA TGCAGCGTTGATGTCGTCGGTGGCGAGCAGTACTTC. Residues: CSVDVVGGEQYF.

The genes are TRBV30 and TRBJ2-7, with D uncertain. This CDR3 region has 12 residues. The germline V and J ends were trimmed by 4 bases and 2 bases, with 9 bases remaining between them. Germline V gene lookup returns CDR1 GTSNPN and CDR2 SVGIG (reference sequence). This chain's CDR3 is CAWMGHTYEQYF. CDR3 DNA: TGTGCCTGGATGGGCCATACCTACGAGCAGTACTTC. The full variable domain, with the rest looked up from reference TRBV30 and TRBJ2-7, is SQTIHQWPATLVQPVGSPLSLECTVEGTSNPNLYWYRQAAGRGLQLLFYSVGIGQISSEVPQNLSASRPQDRQFILSSKKLLLSDSGFYLCAWMGHTYEQYFGPGTRLTVT.

The V call is TRBV28, the J call TRBJ2-7; 12 bases align to TRBD2. Losses at the gene ends were 4 bases for V and 3 bases for J; bases not matched to a gene: 4. The CDR3 loop spans 15 amino acids. Germline V lookup: CDR1 MDHEN, CDR2 SYDVKM. The CDR3 bases are TGTGCCAGCAGTTCCCGACTAGCGGGAGTCTACGAGCAGTACTTC. Residues: CASSSRLAGVYEQYF.

The chain couples TRBV7-7 to TRBJ2-1; tentatively, D is TRBD2 (5 bases). In germline, CDR1 is SSHAT, CDR2 FNYEAQ (reference sequence). The CDR3 length is 13 residues. V was pared by 2 bases and J by 5 bases, with 7 bases between. The chain's CDR3 is CASSLSGDNEQFF. DNA for the CDR3: TGTGCCAGCAGCTTATCCGGGGACAATGAGCAGTTCTTC.